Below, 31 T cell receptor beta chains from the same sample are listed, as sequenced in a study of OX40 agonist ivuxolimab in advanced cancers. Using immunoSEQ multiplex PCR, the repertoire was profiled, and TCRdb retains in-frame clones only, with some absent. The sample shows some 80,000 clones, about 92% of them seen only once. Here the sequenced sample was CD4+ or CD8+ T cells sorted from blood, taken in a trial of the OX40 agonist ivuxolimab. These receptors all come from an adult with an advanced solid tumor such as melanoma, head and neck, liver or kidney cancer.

The CDR3 DNA reads as TGTGCCAGCAGCTTCAGCGAAATGAACACTGAAGCTTTCTTT. Encoded protein: CASSFSEMNTEAFF. The V and J genes are TRBV11-2 and TRBJ1-1; no definite D call. The V end was cut by 3 bases, the J end by 0 bases, with 8 bases between. There are 14 residues in the CDR3. CDR1 is SGHAT, CDR2 FQNNGV, per germline.

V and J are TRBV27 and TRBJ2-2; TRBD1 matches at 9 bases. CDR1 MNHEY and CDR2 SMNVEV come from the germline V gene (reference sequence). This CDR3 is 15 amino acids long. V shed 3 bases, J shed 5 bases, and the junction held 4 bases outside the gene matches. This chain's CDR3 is CASSFSTGGTGELFF. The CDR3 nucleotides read TGTGCCAGCAGTTTCTCGACAGGGGGGACCGGGGAGCTGTTTTTT.

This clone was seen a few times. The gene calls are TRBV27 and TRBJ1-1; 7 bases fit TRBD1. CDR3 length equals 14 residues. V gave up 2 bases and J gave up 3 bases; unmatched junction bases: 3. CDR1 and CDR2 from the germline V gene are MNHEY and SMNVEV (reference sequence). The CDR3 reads CASSLEQGHTEAFF. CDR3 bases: TGTGCCAGCAGTTTAGAACAGGGGCACACTGAAGCTTTCTTT.

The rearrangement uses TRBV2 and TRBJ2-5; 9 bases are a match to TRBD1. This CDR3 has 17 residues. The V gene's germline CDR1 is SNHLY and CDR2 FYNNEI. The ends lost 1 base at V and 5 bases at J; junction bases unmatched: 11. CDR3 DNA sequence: TGTGCCAGCAGTGAAGACGGGCCGGGACAGGGATTTGAGACCCAGTACTTC. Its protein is CASSEDGPGQGFETQYF.

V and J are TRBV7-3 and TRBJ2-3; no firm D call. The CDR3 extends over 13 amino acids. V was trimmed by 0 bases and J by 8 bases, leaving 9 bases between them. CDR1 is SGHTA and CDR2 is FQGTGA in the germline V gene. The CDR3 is CASSLTVRGTQYF. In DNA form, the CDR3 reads TGTGCCAGCAGCTTAACAGTTCGAGGTACGCAGTATTTT.

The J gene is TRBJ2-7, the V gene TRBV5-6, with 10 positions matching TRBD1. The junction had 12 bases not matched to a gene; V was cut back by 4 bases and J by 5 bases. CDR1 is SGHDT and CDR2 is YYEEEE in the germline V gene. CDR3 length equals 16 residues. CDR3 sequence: CASSPLLGQGFHEQYF. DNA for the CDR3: TGTGCCAGCAGCCCCCTCCTGGGACAGGGGTTTCACGAGCAGTACTTC.

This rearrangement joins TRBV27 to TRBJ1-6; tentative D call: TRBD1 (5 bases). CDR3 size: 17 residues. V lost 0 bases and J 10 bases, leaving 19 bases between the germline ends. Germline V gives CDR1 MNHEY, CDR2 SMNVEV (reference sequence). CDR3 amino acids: CASSLSILTEAYSPLHF. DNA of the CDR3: TGTGCCAGCAGTTTATCGATTCTGACAGAGGCGTACTCACCCCTCCACTTT.

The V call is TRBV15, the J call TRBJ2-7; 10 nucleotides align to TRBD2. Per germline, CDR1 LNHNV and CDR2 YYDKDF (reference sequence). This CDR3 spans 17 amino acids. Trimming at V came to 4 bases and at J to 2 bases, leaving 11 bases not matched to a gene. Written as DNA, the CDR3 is TGTGCCACCAGCACCGAGGGGGCTAGCGGGGGCCCCTACGAGCAGTACTTC. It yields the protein CATSTEGASGGPYEQYF.

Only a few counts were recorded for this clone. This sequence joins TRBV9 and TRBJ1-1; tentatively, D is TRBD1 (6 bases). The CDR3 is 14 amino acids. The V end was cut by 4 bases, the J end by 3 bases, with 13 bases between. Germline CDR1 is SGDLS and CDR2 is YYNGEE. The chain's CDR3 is CASSPTGRDTEAFF. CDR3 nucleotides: TGTGCCAGCAGCCCCACAGGGAGGGACACTGAAGCTTTCTTT.

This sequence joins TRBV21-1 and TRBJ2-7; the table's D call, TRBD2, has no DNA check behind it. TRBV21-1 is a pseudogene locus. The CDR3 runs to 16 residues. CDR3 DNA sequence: TGTGCCAGCCAAAGACTAGCGGGGGGTGGTACCTACGAGCAGTACTTC. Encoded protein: CASQRLAGGGTYEQYF.

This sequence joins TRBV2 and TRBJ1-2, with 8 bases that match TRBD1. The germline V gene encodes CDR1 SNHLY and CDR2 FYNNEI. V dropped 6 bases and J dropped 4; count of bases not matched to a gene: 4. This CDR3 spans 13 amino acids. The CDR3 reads CASRQGGTYGYTF. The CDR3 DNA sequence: TGTGCCAGCAGACAGGGGGGGACCTATGGCTACACCTTC.

CDR3 sequence: CASSYGTGGEQYF. The CDR3 nucleotides read TGTGCCAGCAGTTACGGGACAGGGGGAGAGCAGTACTTC. This chain uses TRBV6-5 with TRBJ2-7, with 11 bases identical to TRBD1. The CDR3 length is 13 residues. Per the germline V gene, CDR1 is MNHEY and CDR2 is SVGAGI. After removal of 2 bases from V and 7 bases from J, the junction contained 1 base not matched to a gene.

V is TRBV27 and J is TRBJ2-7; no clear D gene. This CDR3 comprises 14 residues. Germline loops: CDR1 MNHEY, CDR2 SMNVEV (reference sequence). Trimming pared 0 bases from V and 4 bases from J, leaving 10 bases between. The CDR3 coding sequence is TGTGCCAGCAGTTTATCGATAATTGGGTACGAGCAGTACTTC. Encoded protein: CASSLSIIGYEQYF.

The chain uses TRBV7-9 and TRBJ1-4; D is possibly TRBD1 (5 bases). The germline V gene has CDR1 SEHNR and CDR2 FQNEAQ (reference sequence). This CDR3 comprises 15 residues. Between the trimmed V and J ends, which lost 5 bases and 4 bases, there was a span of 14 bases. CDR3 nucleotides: TGTGCCAGCAGCCCCCTCTCCGGGGGTAATGAAAAACTGTTTTTT. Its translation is CASSPLSGGNEKLFF.

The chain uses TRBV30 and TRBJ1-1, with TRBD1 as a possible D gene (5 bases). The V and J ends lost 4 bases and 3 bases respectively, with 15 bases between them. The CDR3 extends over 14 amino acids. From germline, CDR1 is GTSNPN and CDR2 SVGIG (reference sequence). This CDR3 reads CAWISSQGDTEAFF. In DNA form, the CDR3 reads TGTGCCTGGATCTCCTCCCAGGGAGACACTGAAGCTTTCTTT.

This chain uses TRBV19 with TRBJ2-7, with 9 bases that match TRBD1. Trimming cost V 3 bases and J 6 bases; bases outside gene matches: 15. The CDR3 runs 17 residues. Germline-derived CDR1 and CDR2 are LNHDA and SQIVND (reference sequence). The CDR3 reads CASSILSGQGMFSEQYF. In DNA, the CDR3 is TGTGCCAGTAGTATTCTATCGGGACAGGGTATGTTCTCCGAGCAGTACTTC.

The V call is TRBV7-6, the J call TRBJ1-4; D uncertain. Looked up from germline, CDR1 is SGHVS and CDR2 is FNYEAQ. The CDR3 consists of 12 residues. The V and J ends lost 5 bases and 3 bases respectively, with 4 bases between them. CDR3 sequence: CASSGPNEKLFF. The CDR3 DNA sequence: TGTGCCAGCAGCGGCCCTAATGAAAAACTGTTTTTT.

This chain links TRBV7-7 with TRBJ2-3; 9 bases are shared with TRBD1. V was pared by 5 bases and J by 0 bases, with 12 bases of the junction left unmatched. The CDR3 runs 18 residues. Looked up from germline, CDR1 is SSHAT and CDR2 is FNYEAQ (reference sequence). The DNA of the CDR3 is TGTGCCAGCAGCCTAGGGACAGGGAGCTTTTCGAGCACAGATACGCAGTATTTT. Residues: CASSLGTGSFSSTDTQYF.

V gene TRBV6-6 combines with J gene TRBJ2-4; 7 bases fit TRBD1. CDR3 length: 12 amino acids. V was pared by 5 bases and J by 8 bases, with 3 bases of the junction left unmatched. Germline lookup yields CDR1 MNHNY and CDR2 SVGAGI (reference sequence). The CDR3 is CASSTGADIQYF. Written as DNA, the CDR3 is TGTGCCAGCAGTACAGGGGCGGACATTCAGTACTTC.

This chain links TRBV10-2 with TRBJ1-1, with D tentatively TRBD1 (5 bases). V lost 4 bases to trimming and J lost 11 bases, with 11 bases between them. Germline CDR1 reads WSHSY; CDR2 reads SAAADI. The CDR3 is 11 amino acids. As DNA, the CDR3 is TGCGCCAGCAGTGGTGGGGCTGGGGCTTTCTTT. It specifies CASSGGAGAFF.

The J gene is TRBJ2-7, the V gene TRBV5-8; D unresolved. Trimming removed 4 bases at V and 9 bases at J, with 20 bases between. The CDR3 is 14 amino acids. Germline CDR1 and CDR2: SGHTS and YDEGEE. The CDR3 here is CASSIGDPLAGQYF. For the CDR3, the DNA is TGTGCCAGCAGCATCGGAGACCCCCTGGCAGGGCAGTACTTC.

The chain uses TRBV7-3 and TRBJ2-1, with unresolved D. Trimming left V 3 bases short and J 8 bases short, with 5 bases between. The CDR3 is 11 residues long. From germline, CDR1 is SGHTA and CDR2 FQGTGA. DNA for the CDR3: TGTGCCAGCAGCTTCGGACATGAGCAGTTCTTC. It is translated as CASSFGHEQFF.

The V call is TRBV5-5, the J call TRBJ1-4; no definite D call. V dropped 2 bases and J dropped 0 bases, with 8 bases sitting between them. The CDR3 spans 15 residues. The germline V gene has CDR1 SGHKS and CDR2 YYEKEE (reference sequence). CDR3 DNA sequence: TGTGCCAGCAGCTTCGACCTTCCAACTAATGAAAAACTGTTTTTT. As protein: CASSFDLPTNEKLFF. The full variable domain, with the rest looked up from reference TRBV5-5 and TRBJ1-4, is DAGVTQSPTHLIKTRGQQVTLRCSPISGHKSVSWYQQVLGQGPQFIFQYYEKEERGRGNFPDRFSARQFPNYSSELNVNALLLGDSALYLCASSFDLPTNEKLFFGSGTQLSVL.

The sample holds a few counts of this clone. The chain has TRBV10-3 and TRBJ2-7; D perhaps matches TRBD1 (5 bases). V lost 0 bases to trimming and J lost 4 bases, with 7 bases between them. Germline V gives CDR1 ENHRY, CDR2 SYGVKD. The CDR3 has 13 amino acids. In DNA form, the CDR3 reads TGTGCCATCAGTGAGTCTGCAGGGTACGAGCAGTACTTC. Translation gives CAISESAGYEQYF.

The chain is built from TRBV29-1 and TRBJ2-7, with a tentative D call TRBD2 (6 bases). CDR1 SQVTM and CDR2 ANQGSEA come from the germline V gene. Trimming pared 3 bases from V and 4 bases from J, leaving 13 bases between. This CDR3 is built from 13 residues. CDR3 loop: CSVDMAGSYEQYF. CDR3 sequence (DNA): TGCAGCGTTGACATGGCCGGGAGTTACGAGCAGTACTTC.

CDR3 protein: CASSPGQGGQYF. CDR3 nucleotides: TGTGCCAGCAGCCCGGGACAGGGGGGGCAGTACTTC. The chain has TRBV7-9 and TRBJ2-7, with 11 bases fitting TRBD1. V was clipped by 5 bases and J by 9 bases; unmatched bases: 3. CDR3 length: 12 residues. Per germline, CDR1 SEHNR and CDR2 FQNEAQ (reference sequence).

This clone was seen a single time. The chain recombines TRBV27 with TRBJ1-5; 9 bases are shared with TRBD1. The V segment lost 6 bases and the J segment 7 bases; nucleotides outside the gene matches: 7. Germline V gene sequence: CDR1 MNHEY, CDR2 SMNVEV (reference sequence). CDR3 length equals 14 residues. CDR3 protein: CASRGTGSRQPQHF. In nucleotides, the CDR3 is TGTGCCAGCAGGGGGACAGGGTCACGACAGCCCCAGCATTTT.

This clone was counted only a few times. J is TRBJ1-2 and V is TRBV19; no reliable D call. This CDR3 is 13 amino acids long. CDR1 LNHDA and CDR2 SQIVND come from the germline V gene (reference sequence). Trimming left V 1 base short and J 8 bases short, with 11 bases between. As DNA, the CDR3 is TGTGCCAGTAGTATAGGCCAGAATTTGGGCTACACCTTC. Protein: CASSIGQNLGYTF.

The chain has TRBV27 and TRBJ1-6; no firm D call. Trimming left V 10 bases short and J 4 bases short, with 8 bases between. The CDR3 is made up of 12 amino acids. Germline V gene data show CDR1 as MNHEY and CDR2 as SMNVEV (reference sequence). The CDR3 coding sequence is TGTGCCACCTGTACGTATAATTCACCCCTCCACTTT. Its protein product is CATCTYNSPLHF.

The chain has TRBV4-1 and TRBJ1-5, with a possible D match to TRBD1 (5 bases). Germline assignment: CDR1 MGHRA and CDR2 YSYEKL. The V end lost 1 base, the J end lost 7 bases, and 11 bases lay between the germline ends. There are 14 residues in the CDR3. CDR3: CASSQVEGPQPQHF. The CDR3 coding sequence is TGCGCCAGCAGCCAAGTGGAGGGACCCCAGCCCCAGCATTTT.

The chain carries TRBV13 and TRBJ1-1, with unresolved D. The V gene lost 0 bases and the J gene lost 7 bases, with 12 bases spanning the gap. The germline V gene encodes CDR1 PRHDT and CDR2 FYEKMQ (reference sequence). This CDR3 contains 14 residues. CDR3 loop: CASSLGSTNLEAFF. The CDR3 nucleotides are TGTGCCAGCAGCTTAGGAAGCACGAACCTTGAAGCTTTCTTT.